Each of the 24 T cell receptor beta chains below was sequenced from the same sample in a study of shared clonotypes between healthy human individuals. The repertoire was sequenced with immunoSEQ multiplex PCR; TCRdb's copy has only in-frame clones and lacks some. Found here are some 2,000,000 clones, approximately 95% of them singletons; the top ten hold under 0.15%. Sequenced material: naive CD4+ T cells sorted from blood. Subset defined: CD45RA+ positively selected. These receptors came from a young man in good health.

V usage is TRBV9 and J usage is TRBJ2-1; 11 positions match TRBD2. The germline V gene encodes CDR1 SGDLS and CDR2 YYNGEE. CDR3 length equals 15 residues. V lost 3 bases to trimming and J lost 9 bases; unmatched junction nucleotides: 8. The CDR3 reads CASSALAGAHTEQFF. The CDR3 DNA follows: TGTGCCAGCAGCGCACTAGCGGGGGCCCATACTGAGCAGTTCTTC.

V gene TRBV5-1 combines with J gene TRBJ2-7, with TRBD1 matching 9 bases. V lost 5 bases to trimming and J lost 5 bases; unmatched junction nucleotides: 8. Germline V gives CDR1 SGHRS, CDR2 YFSETQ. The CDR3 is made up of 14 amino acids. CDR3 region: CASSFRDRVDEQYF. The CDR3 DNA reads as TGCGCCAGCAGTTTCCGGGACAGGGTAGACGAGCAGTACTTC.

Notes on this clone: Other DNA sequences from this sample encode an identical CDR3 as well. This rearrangement joins TRBV12-5 to TRBJ2-1, with D uncertain. V gave up 2 bases and J gave up 7 bases, with 3 bases separating them. Germline V gives CDR1 LGHNT, CDR2 FRNRAP. CDR3 size: 11 residues. CDR3 loop: CASGLLNEQFF. DNA for the CDR3: TGTGCTAGTGGTTTGCTTAATGAGCAGTTCTTC.

V gene TRBV9 combines with J gene TRBJ2-4; D unclear. Germline CDR1 and CDR2: SGDLS and YYNGEE. This CDR3 contains 17 residues. Between the trimmed V and J ends, which lost 0 bases and 0 bases, there was a span of 13 bases. CDR3 DNA sequence: TGTGCCAGCAGCGTAGGTCTAGACATCGGAGCCAAAAACATTCAGTACTTC. Its translation is CASSVGLDIGAKNIQYF. The variable domain in full, completed from reference TRBV9 and TRBJ2-4, reads DSGVTQTPKHLITATGQRVTLRCSPRSGDLSVYWYQQSLDQGLQFLIQYYNGEERAKGNILERFSAQQFPDLHSELNLSSLELGDSALYFCASSVGLDIGAKNIQYFGAGTRLSVL.

In the case of this clone: Other DNA sequences of this sample code for an identical CDR3. V usage is TRBV5-1 and J usage is TRBJ2-3; the match to TRBD2 covers 13 bases. Germline V lookup: CDR1 SGHRS, CDR2 YFSETQ. V gave up 7 bases and J gave up 3 bases; unmatched junction bases: 5. This CDR3 contains 15 residues. The CDR3, as DNA: TGCGCCAGCTCTCCGGGACTAGCGGGGACAGATACGCAGTATTTT. Amino acid sequence: CASSPGLAGTDTQYF.

V gene TRBV27 combines with J gene TRBJ2-6, with 12 nucleotides matching TRBD1. V shed 1 base, J shed 4 bases, and the junction held 5 bases outside the gene matches. CDR1 and CDR2 from the germline V gene are MNHEY and SMNVEV (reference sequence). The CDR3 spans 18 residues. The CDR3 reads CASSLYGDRGRGANVLTF. CDR3 DNA sequence: TGTGCCAGCAGTTTATATGGGGACAGGGGGCGAGGGGCCAACGTCCTGACTTTC. The variable domain in full, with the rest retrieved from reference TRBV27 and TRBJ2-6, is EAQVTQNPRYLITVTGKKLTVTCSQNMNHEYMSWYRQDPGLGLRQIYYSMNVEVTDKGDVPEGYKVSRKEKRNFPLILESPSPNQTSLYFCASSLYGDRGRGANVLTFGAGSRLTVL.

In its sample, this clone was seen once. The V gene is TRBV5-6, the J gene TRBJ1-6; no clear D. The length of the CDR3 is 15 residues. V was shortened by 4 bases and J by 7 bases, with 15 bases between the two germline ends. Germline CDR1 SGHDT, CDR2 YYEEEE. CDR3 nucleotides: TGTGCCAGCAGCCGTGAAGGCTATCAAAATTCACCCCTCCACTTT. This encodes CASSREGYQNSPLHF.

Only one count was recorded for this clone. The same CDR3 can be traced to other DNA sequences in this sample. The chain joins TRBV7-9 to TRBJ2-3; unclear D gene. V lost 1 base to trimming and J lost 9 bases, with 5 bases between them. Looked up from germline, CDR1 is SEHNR and CDR2 is FQNEAQ (reference sequence). There are 11 residues in the CDR3. The CDR3 sequence is CASSLEGTQYF. The CDR3 nucleotides read TGTGCCAGCAGCTTAGAAGGGACGCAGTATTTT.

CDR3: CASDGPGQSLVAQYF. CDR3 nucleotides: TGTGCTAGTGATGGTCCCGGACAGTCGCTCGTGGCCCAGTACTTC. J is TRBJ2-5 and V is TRBV12-5; tentative D call: TRBD1 (6 bases). CDR3 length: 15 residues. With 7 bases removed from V and 9 bases from J, the gap between germline ends came to 24 bases. Per the germline V gene, CDR1 is LGHNT and CDR2 is FRNRAP.

The V gene is TRBV6-5, the J gene TRBJ2-2; 7 nucleotides line up with TRBD1. The CDR3 is 14 amino acids. Germline CDR1 reads MNHEY; CDR2 reads SVGAGI. J lost 8 bases, V lost 6 bases, and 9 bases had no gene match. In nucleotides, the CDR3 is TGTGCCAGCAGGTACAGGGGATCCTCAGGGGAGCTGTTTTTT. The encoded protein is CASRYRGSSGELFF.

This sequence joins TRBV4-1 and TRBJ2-2; the D is unclear. Trimming shortened V by 0 bases and J by 3 bases, and 5 bases separated the two germline ends. Per germline, CDR1 MGHRA and CDR2 YSYEKL. The CDR3 totals 14 residues. CDR3 protein: CASSQDWDTGELFF. CDR3 bases: TGCGCCAGCAGCCAAGATTGGGACACCGGGGAGCTGTTTTTT.

V is TRBV9 and J is TRBJ2-7; 12 bases agree with TRBD2. V shed 2 bases and J 6 bases; nucleotides not matched to a gene: 3. There are 14 residues in the CDR3. Germline V lookup: CDR1 SGDLS, CDR2 YYNGEE. The CDR3 DNA is TGTGCCAGCAGCGTGACTAGCGGGAGTGCCGAGCAGTACTTC. As protein: CASSVTSGSAEQYF.

The chain joins TRBV10-1 to TRBJ1-1; tentatively, D is TRBD1 (5 bases). The CDR3 totals 16 residues. The V gene's germline CDR1 is WNHNN and CDR2 SYGVQD (reference sequence). V was trimmed by 4 bases and J by 8 bases, leaving 23 bases between them. The CDR3 DNA sequence: TGCGCCAGCAGTGCGGGCCCGGTGGCAGGGTACGGGGAAGCTTTCTTT. Its translation is CASSAGPVAGYGEAFF.

This clone was seen ten or more times. Other DNA sequences of this sample code for an identical CDR3. V gene TRBV20-1 combines with J gene TRBJ2-7, with D tentatively TRBD1 (5 bases). V was shortened by 5 bases and J by 4 bases, with 6 bases between the two germline ends. Germline CDR1 and CDR2: DFQATT and SNEGSKA (reference sequence). The CDR3 loop spans 10 amino acids. CDR3 sequence reads: CSAGAYEQYF. The DNA for the CDR3 is TGCAGTGCTGGGGCGTACGAGCAGTACTTC.

The chain recombines TRBV6-5 with TRBJ1-6; D unclear. V was shortened by 3 bases and J by 8 bases, with 8 bases between the two germline ends. There are 13 residues in the CDR3. CDR1 and CDR2 (germline): MNHEY, SVGAGI. The CDR3 here is CASSYTPHSPLHF. CDR3 coding DNA: TGTGCCAGCAGTTATACTCCCCATTCACCCCTCCACTTT.

J is TRBJ2-5 and V is TRBV28; D call uncertain. The J call is in doubt because the DNA end fits TRBJ2-7 better. Per the germline V gene, CDR1 is MDHEN and CDR2 is SYDVKM. This CDR3 region has 14 residues. CDR3 sequence (DNA): TGTGCCAGCAGTTTATTCGGGCAGGACTACGAGCAGTACTTC. Translated, it gives CASSLFGQDYEQYF.

This clone was seen a single time. The V and J genes are TRBV18 and TRBJ2-7; 8 bases agree with TRBD1. The CDR3 runs 14 residues. After removal of 3 bases from V and 5 bases from J, the junction contained 6 bases not matched to a gene. CDR1 is KGHSH, CDR2 LQKENI, per germline. Here the CDR3 reads CASSPGQEVNEQYF. In DNA form, the CDR3 reads TGTGCCAGCTCACCGGGACAGGAGGTCAACGAGCAGTACTTC.

This sequence joins TRBV2 and TRBJ2-3; D ambiguous. The V and J ends lost 8 bases and 6 bases respectively, with 21 bases between them. The germline gives CDR1 SNHLY, CDR2 FYNNEI. This CDR3 is built from 15 residues. CDR3 in DNA: TGTGCCAGCCGCACCACAAGCGACTGGGTGGATACGCAGTATTTT. The encoded protein is CASRTTSDWVDTQYF.

This chain joins TRBV9 and TRBJ2-5; D unresolved. There are 13 residues in the CDR3. Trimming took 3 bases from V and 4 from J, leaving 10 bases between them. Germline V gene data show CDR1 as SGDLS and CDR2 as YYNGEE. The CDR3 DNA is TGTGCCAGCAGCGGTGGATTAGGAGAGACCCAGTACTTC. Translated: CASSGGLGETQYF.

V and J are TRBV6-1 and TRBJ2-7; a possible D gene is TRBD2 (6 bases). The V and J ends lost 2 bases and 3 bases respectively, with 17 bases between them. The CDR3 has 16 amino acids. The germline V gene has CDR1 MNHNS and CDR2 SASEGT. The CDR3 region is CASSEQAGLHGYEQYF. In nucleotides, the CDR3 is TGTGCCAGCAGTGAACAGGCGGGACTCCACGGCTACGAGCAGTACTTC.

V gene TRBV6-4 combines with J gene TRBJ2-5; 7 nucleotides match TRBD1. The CDR3 length is 13 residues. V lost 3 bases to trimming and J lost 5 bases; unmatched junction nucleotides: 3. Looked up from germline, CDR1 is MRHNA and CDR2 is SNTAGT. The CDR3: CASSEDREETQYF. The CDR3 coding sequence is TGTGCCAGCAGTGAAGACAGGGAGGAGACCCAGTACTTC.

J is TRBJ2-6 and V is TRBV5-1; TRBD1 aligns across 7 bases. The V and J ends lost 7 bases and 1 base, in that order; junction bases with no gene match: 8. This CDR3 spans 16 amino acids. Germline-derived CDR1 and CDR2 are SGHRS and YFSETQ. CDR3 amino acids: CASLQGGGSGANVLTF. Here the CDR3 DNA reads TGCGCCAGCCTACAAGGGGGCGGGTCTGGGGCCAACGTCCTGACTTTC.

As DNA, the CDR3 is TGTGCTAGTGGTTCCTCCCCGGTTTCCTACGAGCAGTACTTC. It is translated as CASGSSPVSYEQYF. The rearrangement uses TRBV12-5 and TRBJ2-7; no clear D gene. This CDR3 comprises 14 residues. The germline V and J ends were trimmed by 4 bases and 1 base, with 11 bases remaining between them. Germline V gene lookup returns CDR1 LGHNT and CDR2 FRNRAP.

The count of this clone is one. J is TRBJ2-3 and V is TRBV2; the match to TRBD2 covers 13 bases. Germline CDR1 SNHLY, CDR2 FYNNEI. The CDR3 runs 16 residues. V lost 6 bases to trimming and J lost 5 bases; unmatched junction nucleotides: 8. The CDR3 region is CASSPGLAGWKDTQYF. CDR3 nucleotides: TGTGCCAGCAGCCCGGGACTAGCGGGGTGGAAAGATACGCAGTATTTT.